This passage covers 28 T cell receptor beta chains from one sample sequenced in a study of identifying expanded T cells in peripheral blood. The protocol was immunoSEQ multiplex PCR, while the TCRdb copy is restricted to in-frame clones and leaves out a portion. The table records around 78,000 clones, just under 85% of them present only once. Source material: blood. The receptor set was obtained from a person between 18 and 75 years old in good health.

J is TRBJ2-7 and V is TRBV28; D unclear. Trimming left V 6 bases short and J 5 bases short, with 17 bases between. Germline V gives CDR1 MDHEN, CDR2 SYDVKM. The CDR3 length is 14 residues. CDR3 sequence: CASSLSGRRHEQYF. CDR3 nucleotide sequence: TGTGCCAGCAGCCTATCCGGACGGCGCCACGAGCAGTACTTC.

A word on this clone: The same CDR3 also results from other DNA sequences found in this sample. The V and J genes are TRBV6-4 and TRBJ2-1; 13 bases are shared with TRBD2. With V trimmed by 5 bases and J by 6 bases, 4 bases remained unmatched. Germline CDR1 is MRHNA and CDR2 is SNTAGT. The CDR3 is 15 residues long. The CDR3 DNA reads TGTGCCAGCAGTCTGGGACTAGCGGGAATCAATGAGCAGTTCTTC. Residues: CASSLGLAGINEQFF.

The chain is built from TRBV10-3 and TRBJ1-5; D uncertain. V lost 9 bases and J 9 bases, leaving 15 bases between the germline ends. Germline CDR1 ENHRY, CDR2 SYGVKD. The CDR3 length is 12 residues. CDR3 in amino acids: CAIEDGDGPQHF. The CDR3 DNA sequence: TGTGCCATAGAGGACGGAGATGGGCCCCAGCATTTT.

The J gene is TRBJ2-5, the V gene TRBV5-4; D is perhaps TRBD1 (7 bases). The CDR3 covers 14 residues. V lost 2 bases, J lost 3 bases, and 11 bases lay in between. Per the germline V gene, CDR1 is SGHNT and CDR2 is YYREEE (reference sequence). CDR3 sequence (DNA): TGTGCCAGCAGCTTCAGGGGGGCGGAAGAGACCCAGTACTTC. Protein product: CASSFRGAEETQYF.

The rearrangement uses TRBV28 and TRBJ1-5; D gene ambiguous. The CDR3 has 14 amino acids. Germline CDR1 MDHEN, CDR2 SYDVKM. Trimming took off 5 bases at V and 6 bases at J, with 14 bases between the two ends. CDR3 in amino acids: CASSPGRRGQPQHF. In DNA form, the CDR3 reads TGTGCCAGCAGTCCCGGACGACGGGGTCAGCCCCAGCATTTT.

V and J are TRBV19 and TRBJ2-1, with D unclear. Germline assignment: CDR1 LNHDA and CDR2 SQIVND (reference sequence). This CDR3 contains 13 residues. Between the trimmed V and J ends, which lost 2 bases and 2 bases, there was a span of 4 bases. The CDR3 loop reads CASSISPYNEQFF. DNA for the CDR3: TGTGCCAGTAGTATATCTCCCTACAATGAGCAGTTCTTC.

This sequence joins TRBV28 and TRBJ2-5; D possibly corresponds to TRBD1 (6 bases). This CDR3 region has 14 residues. With 6 bases removed from V and 1 base from J, the gap between germline ends came to 12 bases. The germline V gene has CDR1 MDHEN and CDR2 SYDVKM. The CDR3 sequence: CASRQGGSQETQYF. The DNA of the CDR3 is TGTGCCAGCAGACAGGGTGGGTCCCAAGAGACCCAGTACTTC.

This clone has only a few counts. This chain uses TRBV2 with TRBJ1-5; 9 bases map to TRBD1. V lost 7 bases and J lost 5; bases outside the gene matches: 9. Per germline, CDR1 SNHLY and CDR2 FYNNEI. This CDR3 region has 15 residues. CDR3 region: CASTPGTGNDQPQHF. DNA for the CDR3: TGTGCCAGCACCCCAGGGACAGGGAATGATCAGCCCCAGCATTTT.

The chain couples TRBV28 to TRBJ2-7, with 11 bases identical to TRBD2. V shed 5 bases, J shed 2 bases, and the junction held 8 bases outside the gene matches. The CDR3 has 16 residues. Germline CDR1 MDHEN, CDR2 SYDVKM. The CDR3 sequence is CASSLTLAGGPYEQYF. Here the CDR3 DNA reads TGTGCCAGCAGTCTCACCCTAGCGGGAGGTCCCTACGAGCAGTACTTC.

This chain connects TRBV7-6 to TRBJ2-2; TRBD2 is a possible D gene (6 bases). CDR3 size: 16 residues. Germline loops: CDR1 SGHVS, CDR2 FNYEAQ. V lost 5 bases, J lost 0 bases, and 13 bases lay in between. Written as DNA, the CDR3 is TGTGCCAGCAGCACCACGGGACTCCCGAACACCGGGGAGCTGTTTTTT. Translation gives CASSTTGLPNTGELFF.

The rearrangement joins TRBV9 to TRBJ2-1; possible D gene TRBD2, 5 bases. The germline CDR1 and CDR2 sequences are SGDLS and YYNGEE. V was cut by 0 bases and J by 9 bases, with 13 bases left in between. This CDR3 comprises 14 residues. The CDR3 sequence: CASSVASLAGEQFF. CDR3 in DNA: TGTGCCAGCAGCGTAGCTAGCCTAGCAGGTGAGCAGTTCTTC.

The chain combines TRBV30 with TRBJ1-4, with D uncertain. Per the germline V gene, CDR1 is GTSNPN and CDR2 is SVGIG (reference sequence). The CDR3 covers 12 residues. V gave up 2 bases and J gave up 7 bases, with 8 bases separating them. CDR3 bases: TGTGCCTGGAGTAGTTTCGGTGAAAAACTGTTTTTT. It codes for CAWSSFGEKLFF. Together with reference TRBV30 and TRBJ1-4, the CDR3 gives the full variable domain: SQTIHQWPATLVQPVGSPLSLECTVEGTSNPNLYWYRQAAGRGLQLLFYSVGIGQISSEVPQNLSASRPQDRQFILSSKKLLLSDSGFYLCAWSSFGEKLFFGSGTQLSVL.

This clone was seen just once. V gene TRBV12-5 combines with J gene TRBJ2-4; D ambiguous. Germline assignment: CDR1 LGHNT and CDR2 FRNRAP. This CDR3 contains 20 residues. The germline V and J ends were trimmed by 2 bases and 1 base, with 24 bases remaining between them. CDR3 DNA: TGTGCTAGTGGTTTGTGGCCCGGGCAGGCCACGCGCATGGCCAAAAACATTCAGTACTTC. Its translation is CASGLWPGQATRMAKNIQYF.

The chain links TRBV2 to TRBJ2-7; D ambiguous. V lost 7 bases and J 9 bases, leaving 19 bases between the germline ends. This CDR3 is built from 13 residues. CDR1 and CDR2 from the germline V gene are SNHLY and FYNNEI. The CDR3 sequence: CASNQETLLWQYF. CDR3 nucleotides: TGTGCCAGCAACCAAGAGACTCTGCTATGGCAGTACTTC.

V is TRBV30 and J is TRBJ2-2; possible D gene TRBD1, 6 bases. This CDR3 is 14 amino acids long. V was trimmed by 4 bases and J by 2 bases, leaving 11 bases between them. CDR1 GTSNPN and CDR2 SVGIG come from the germline V gene (reference sequence). DNA of the CDR3: TGTGCCTGGACCGGGACACCTAACACCGGGGAGCTGTTTTTT. Amino acids: CAWTGTPNTGELFF. The complete variable domain, with remaining parts taken from reference TRBV30 and TRBJ2-2, reads SQTIHQWPATLVQPVGSPLSLECTVEGTSNPNLYWYRQAAGRGLQLLFYSVGIGQISSEVPQNLSASRPQDRQFILSSKKLLLSDSGFYLCAWTGTPNTGELFFGEGSRLTVL.

V usage is TRBV18 and J usage is TRBJ2-1; D is unresolved. The CDR3 totals 15 residues. Germline V CDR1 and CDR2: KGHSH, LQKENI. Trimming took off 1 base at V and 6 bases at J, with 13 bases between the two ends. The CDR3 sequence is CASSPLLKGSNEQFF. The DNA for the CDR3 is TGTGCCAGCTCACCACTTTTAAAGGGTAGCAATGAGCAGTTCTTC. Drawing the rest from reference TRBV18 and TRBJ2-1, the complete variable domain is NAGVMQNPRHLVRRRGQEARLRCSPMKGHSHVYWYRQLPEEGLKFMVYLQKENIIDESGMPKERFSAEFPKEGPSILRIQQVVRGDSAAYFCASSPLLKGSNEQFFGPGTRLTVL.

The chain is built from TRBV4-3 and TRBJ2-3, with 13 bases matching TRBD2. From germline, CDR1 is LGHNA and CDR2 YSLEER. There are 16 residues in the CDR3. After removal of 4 bases from V and 2 bases from J, the junction contained 3 bases not matched to a gene. CDR3 region: CASSPGLAGFTDTQYF. The CDR3 bases are TGCGCCAGCAGCCCGGGACTAGCGGGATTCACAGATACGCAGTATTTT.

The gene calls are TRBV15 and TRBJ2-1; 8 bases fit TRBD2. Trimming cost V 0 bases and J 12 bases; bases outside gene matches: 10. The V gene's germline CDR1 is LNHNV and CDR2 YYDKDF (reference sequence). This CDR3 comprises 15 residues. The CDR3: CATSRDLGREEGQFF. The CDR3 coding sequence is TGTGCCACCAGCAGAGACCTGGGGCGGGAGGAGGGGCAGTTCTTC.

V and J are TRBV18 and TRBJ2-1; TRBD1 matches 9 bases. The V gene end was trimmed by 3 bases and the J gene end by 5 bases; junction bases not matched to a gene: 14. CDR1 KGHSH and CDR2 LQKENI come from the germline V gene. The CDR3 loop spans 18 amino acids. The CDR3 is CASSPVTGGGLNNNEQFF. DNA for the CDR3: TGTGCCAGCTCACCGGTGACAGGGGGAGGACTAAATAACAATGAGCAGTTCTTC.

The V call is TRBV18, the J call TRBJ2-2, with 8 bases lining up with TRBD2. V lost 0 bases and J lost 5; bases outside the gene matches: 5. This CDR3 is built from 16 residues. Germline V gene data show CDR1 as KGHSH and CDR2 as LQKENI. The CDR3 DNA follows: TGTGCCAGCTCACCACCGACTACTAGCGGAACCGGGGAGCTGTTTTTT. Encoded protein: CASSPPTTSGTGELFF.

This clone was observed once. The V call is TRBV27, the J call TRBJ2-4, with TRBD2 identical over 7 bases. Germline V lookup: CDR1 MNHEY, CDR2 SMNVEV (reference sequence). Trimming took 3 bases from V and 6 from J; bases not matched to a gene: 8. The length of the CDR3 is 15 residues. Here the CDR3 reads CASSLGGLDGNIQYF. The CDR3 nucleotides read TGTGCCAGCAGTTTGGGAGGACTAGATGGAAACATTCAGTACTTC.

The J gene is TRBJ1-5, the V gene TRBV19; D remains ambiguous. From germline, CDR1 is LNHDA and CDR2 SQIVND (reference sequence). Between the trimmed V and J ends, which lost 1 base and 4 bases, there was a span of 5 bases. The CDR3 contains 13 residues. The CDR3 DNA is TGTGCCAGTAGTATAGCCAGGAATCAGCCCCAGCATTTT. Encoded protein: CASSIARNQPQHF.

This clone was seen once. This chain joins TRBV5-4 and TRBJ2-5; maybe TRBD2 (7 bases). The CDR3 has 16 residues. Deletions cut 0 bases from V and 4 bases from J, with 16 bases between. Germline-derived CDR1 and CDR2 are SGHNT and YYREEE (reference sequence). The CDR3 region is CASSLVASGGGETQYF. CDR3 DNA: TGTGCCAGCAGCTTGGTGGCTAGCGGAGGGGGAGAGACCCAGTACTTC. Full variable domain (remainder filled in from reference TRBV5-4 and TRBJ2-5): ETGVTQSPTHLIKTRGQQVTLRCSSQSGHNTVSWYQQALGQGPQFIFQYYREEENGRGNFPPRFSGLQFPNYSSELNVNALELDDSALYLCASSLVASGGGETQYFGPGTRLLVL.

V and J are TRBV28 and TRBJ1-5; D may be TRBD1 (6 bases). Germline V gives CDR1 MDHEN, CDR2 SYDVKM. This CDR3 comprises 13 residues. Trimming removed 5 bases from V and 5 bases from J, with 10 bases in between. The CDR3 DNA reads as TGTGCCAGCAGTCATGACAGGTATCAGCCCCAGCATTTT. This sequence encodes CASSHDRYQPQHF. Variable domain in full (rest from reference TRBV28 and TRBJ1-5): DVKVTQSSRYLVKRTGEKVFLECVQDMDHENMFWYRQDPGLGLRLIYFSYDVKMKEKGDIPEGYSVSREKKERFSLILESASTNQTSMYLCASSHDRYQPQHFGDGTRLSIL.

The CDR3 DNA reads TGCAGCGTTGAGGAGTCTCCTAGAACCGGGGAGCTGTTTTTT. Translation gives CSVEESPRTGELFF. This sequence joins TRBV29-1 and TRBJ2-2; D not certain. Trimming removed 3 bases at V and 5 bases at J, with 13 bases between. The CDR3 has 14 amino acids. Looked up from germline, CDR1 is SQVTM and CDR2 is ANQGSEA.

The chain is built from TRBV4-3 and TRBJ2-7; TRBD2 aligns across 10 bases. The CDR3 totals 18 residues. CDR1 and CDR2 from the germline V gene are LGHNA and YSLEER. The V gene end was trimmed by 1 base and the J gene end by 0 bases; junction bases not matched to a gene: 9. The CDR3 loop reads CASSQASLLAGPSYEQYF. The CDR3 bases are TGCGCCAGCAGCCAAGCCTCCTTACTAGCGGGACCCTCCTACGAGCAGTACTTC.

This chain joins TRBV6-1 and TRBJ1-2; D is undetermined. CDR1 is MNHNS and CDR2 is SASEGT in the germline V gene. The CDR3 runs 13 residues. The ends were cut back, 6 bases at V and 5 bases at J, with 13 bases in the middle. CDR3 sequence reads: CASSLDITYGYTF. The CDR3 DNA reads as TGTGCCAGCAGCCTAGACATAACTTATGGCTACACCTTC.

This chain uses TRBV28 with TRBJ1-4; unclear D gene. Trimming pared 2 bases from V and 6 bases from J, leaving 7 bases between. The germline gives CDR1 MDHEN, CDR2 SYDVKM. The CDR3 totals 13 residues. CDR3 sequence: CASSLASYEKLFF. The CDR3 DNA sequence: TGTGCCAGCAGTTTAGCGTCATATGAAAAACTGTTTTTT. Full variable domain (rest looked up from reference TRBV28 and TRBJ1-4): DVKVTQSSRYLVKRTGEKVFLECVQDMDHENMFWYRQDPGLGLRLIYFSYDVKMKEKGDIPEGYSVSREKKERFSLILESASTNQTSMYLCASSLASYEKLFFGSGTQLSVL.